Reported below is one TCR beta chain. The antigen is not known. The data belong to a study of shared clonotypes between healthy human individuals. Points from the study as a whole: Researchers found naive subsets generally carried larger estimated richness than memory subsets.

Participating donors were healthy, HIV-negative adults free of recent acute infections or vaccinations. This CDR3 spans 15 amino acids. Germline CDR1 SGHAT, CDR2 FQNNGV. Trimming shortened V by 3 bases and J by 0 bases, and 9 bases separated the two germline ends. TCRdb's table, derived via immunoSEQ multiplex PCR, lists solely in-frame clones and lacks some. The table records more than 2,000,000 clones, approximately 95% of them present only once. The chain combines TRBV11-2 with TRBJ2-1; D is ambiguous. The sequenced sample was naive CD4+ T cells from PBMCs. The subset denotes: CD45RA+ positively selected. The clonotype originates from a man younger than 35 in good health. Some clones in this sample may be carry-over from other donors' samples. In DNA, the CDR3 is TGTGCCAGCAGCTTTGGCGTCAGCTCCTACAATGAGCAGTTCTTC. It yields the protein CASSFGVSSYNEQFF.